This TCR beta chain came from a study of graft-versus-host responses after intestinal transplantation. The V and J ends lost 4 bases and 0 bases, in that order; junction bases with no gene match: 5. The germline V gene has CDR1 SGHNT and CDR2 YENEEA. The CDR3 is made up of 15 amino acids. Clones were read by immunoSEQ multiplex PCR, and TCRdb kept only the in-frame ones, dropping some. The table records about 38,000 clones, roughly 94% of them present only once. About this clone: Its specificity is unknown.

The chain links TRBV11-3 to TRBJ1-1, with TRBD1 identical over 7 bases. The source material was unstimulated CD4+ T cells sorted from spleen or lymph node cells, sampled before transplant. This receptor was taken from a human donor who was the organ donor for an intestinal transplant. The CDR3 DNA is TGTGCCAGCAGCTCGAAGACAGGGATGAACACTGAAGCTTTCTTT. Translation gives CASSSKTGMNTEAFF.